The 26 T cell receptor beta chains presented below share a single source sample, sequenced in a study of T-cell memory formation after mild COVID-19. MiXCR, run by TCRdb on the 5' RACE reads, gives a single entry per CDR3 protein. The sample shows some 150,000 distinct CDR3 sequences, about 6.1% of them seen only once. The sequencing sample was made of PBMCs or a T cell subset sorted from them (not recorded which). These receptors all stem from an adult woman who had mild COVID-19 (a few samples of this study predate the infection). Cell type and time point are not known.

This clonotype was detected many times. This CDR3 reads CASSLGGRMRNGYTF. The CDR3 region has the DNA TGCGCCAGCAGCTTGGGTGGCAGGATGAGGAATGGCTACACCTTC. The V gene is TRBV5-1, the J gene TRBJ1-2; D is undetermined. The CDR3 runs to 15 residues. Germline V gene lookup returns CDR1 SGHRS and CDR2 YFSETQ. Trimming stripped 0 bases from V and 6 bases from J, with 15 bases between.

There are many counts of this clonotype. The chain employs TRBV20-1 and TRBJ2-3; TRBD1 matches at 8 bases. The CDR3 spans 16 residues. V lost 2 bases, J lost 3 bases, and 10 bases stayed unmatched. Germline-derived CDR1 and CDR2 are DFQATT and SNEGSKA (reference sequence). The CDR3 bases are TGCAGTGCTAGAACCCTCCGCAGGGGGCAAACAGATACGCAGTATTTT. Translated: CSARTLRRGQTDTQYF.

The V gene is TRBV9, the J gene TRBJ2-1, with D unresolved. The CDR3 has 15 amino acids. The V gene lost 1 base and the J gene lost 6 bases, with 14 bases spanning the gap. Germline CDR1 SGDLS, CDR2 YYNGEE. The DNA for the CDR3 is TGTGCCAGCAGCGTAAGGGCAAGCGCCCCCAATGAGCAGTTCTTC. Residues: CASSVRASAPNEQFF.

This clonotype appeared a few times. V gene TRBV7-9 combines with J gene TRBJ1-2; the D gene is possibly TRBD1 (6 bases). There are 14 residues in the CDR3. The germline gives CDR1 SEHNR, CDR2 FQNEAQ (reference sequence). Trimming took 1 base from V and 8 from J, leaving 14 bases between them. CDR3 DNA sequence: TGTGCCAGCAGCTTAGAAGGCCAGGGGAGCGGCTACACCTTC. Residues: CASSLEGQGSGYTF.

The genes are TRBV5-1 and TRBJ1-2; TRBD1 matches at 8 bases. Germline V gives CDR1 SGHRS, CDR2 YFSETQ. The CDR3 runs to 14 residues. V was clipped by 0 bases and J by 7 bases; unmatched bases: 5. DNA for the CDR3: TGCGCCAGCAGCTTGGCGGGGACAGGCGGTGGCTACACCTTC. Translating gives CASSLAGTGGGYTF.

This clonotype was seen many times. The gene calls are TRBV6-5 and TRBJ2-3; TRBD2 matches at 9 bases. The J segment lost 4 bases and the V segment lost 4 bases, leaving 3 bases of the junction unmatched. CDR3 length equals 14 residues. CDR1 is MNHEY and CDR2 is SVGAGI in the germline V gene. CDR3 loop: CASSSGLASDTQYF. The CDR3 nucleotides read TGTGCCAGCAGTTCGGGACTAGCTTCAGATACGCAGTATTTT.

The CDR3 bases are TGTGCCAGCTCACCACCGTTCCCGTTGACTAGCGGGAGGGGCACAGATACGCAGTATTTT. Its protein is CASSPPFPLTSGRGTDTQYF. The J gene is TRBJ2-3, the V gene TRBV18; 14 nucleotides align to TRBD2. V dropped 0 bases and J dropped 1; count of bases not matched to a gene: 9. CDR1 and CDR2 from the germline V gene are KGHSH and LQKENI. The CDR3 consists of 20 residues.

This clonotype has only a few counts. V is TRBV28 and J is TRBJ2-3; 8 bases fit TRBD1. The germline V gene has CDR1 MDHEN and CDR2 SYDVKM. V dropped 5 bases and J dropped 1; count of bases not matched to a gene: 5. There are 15 residues in the CDR3. The CDR3 bases are TGTGCCAGCAGTCTCTCGGGACAGGGCACAGATACGCAGTATTTT. The encoded protein is CASSLSGQGTDTQYF.

The chain is built from TRBV5-1 and TRBJ2-3; TRBD2 is a possible D gene (6 bases). Trimming removed 0 bases at V and 3 bases at J, with 11 bases between. This CDR3 is built from 15 residues. From germline, CDR1 is SGHRS and CDR2 YFSETQ. The CDR3 DNA is TGCGCCAGCAGCTTGGCCGTAGCGGTGACAGATACGCAGTATTTT. Amino acid sequence: CASSLAVAVTDTQYF. Filled out from reference TRBV5-1 and TRBJ2-3, the complete variable domain reads KAGVTQTPRYLIKTRGQQVTLSCSPISGHRSVSWYQQTPGQGLQFLFEYFSETQRNKGNFPGRFSGRQFSNSRSEMNVSTLELGDSALYLCASSLAVAVTDTQYFGPGTRLTVL.

A few counts support this clonotype. The V call is TRBV20-1, the J call TRBJ2-3; TRBD2 agrees at 7 bases. Germline values: CDR1 DFQATT, CDR2 SNEGSKA (reference sequence). V lost 6 bases and J lost 2; bases outside the gene matches: 11. The CDR3 length is 15 residues. This CDR3 is CSATPRGGNTDTQYF. The CDR3 coding sequence is TGCAGTGCAACGCCCCGCGGGGGAAACACAGATACGCAGTATTTT.

In this sample, this clonotype turned up many times. The CDR3 sequence: CASSLASNYGYTF. Written as DNA, the CDR3 is TGTGCCAGCAGCTTAGCATCAAACTATGGCTACACCTTC. The chain is built from TRBV7-9 and TRBJ1-2; D unresolved. This CDR3 contains 13 residues. The V end was cut by 0 bases, the J end by 2 bases, with 4 bases between. The germline V gene encodes CDR1 SEHNR and CDR2 FQNEAQ (reference sequence).

This clonotype came up many times. The rearrangement links TRBV7-9 to TRBJ2-3; TRBD2 matches at 13 bases. This CDR3 is 20 amino acids long. Trimming at V came to 6 bases and at J to 0 bases, leaving 15 bases not matched to a gene. CDR1 is SEHNR and CDR2 is FQNEAQ in the germline V gene (reference sequence). The CDR3 DNA reads TGTGCCAGCAGTTTCGGACTAGCGGGAGCGGCCAAATCTAGCACAGATACGCAGTATTTT. Translation gives CASSFGLAGAAKSSTDTQYF.

This clonotype showed up just a few times. The rearrangement joins TRBV20-1 to TRBJ1-2, with 8 nucleotides matching TRBD1. V dropped 5 bases and J dropped 4; count of bases not matched to a gene: 15. CDR3 size: 16 residues. Germline V gene lookup returns CDR1 DFQATT and CDR2 SNEGSKA (reference sequence). CDR3 amino acids: CSAQGAGLRLGYGYTF. The DNA of the CDR3 is TGCAGTGCTCAGGGGGCAGGGTTAAGACTGGGCTATGGCTACACCTTC.

This clonotype showed up many times. The chain is built from TRBV6-1 and TRBJ2-7; 8 nucleotides line up with TRBD2. V trimming: 0 bases; J trimming: 3 bases; junction bases outside the gene matches: 4. The CDR3 sequence is 15 residues long. In germline, CDR1 is MNHNS, CDR2 SASEGT. The CDR3 loop reads CASSEAMRGDYEQYF. CDR3 bases: TGTGCCAGCAGTGAAGCGATGCGGGGGGACTACGAGCAGTACTTC.

This clonotype was recorded at least ten times. V usage is TRBV5-1 and J usage is TRBJ1-1; tentatively, D is TRBD1 (6 bases). There are 14 residues in the CDR3. CDR1 and CDR2 (germline): SGHRS, YFSETQ. V lost 4 bases and J lost 4, with 14 bases in between. The CDR3 DNA reads TGCGCCAGCAGCATCCACACAGGGTTCACTGAAGCTTTCTTT. Translated: CASSIHTGFTEAFF.

This clonotype was recorded a few times. V gene TRBV11-2 combines with J gene TRBJ2-3; 10 bases line up with TRBD1. The V gene's germline CDR1 is SGHAT and CDR2 FQNNGV. The CDR3 covers 16 residues. Germline trimming cut 5 bases from V and 4 bases from J; bases unmatched to any gene: 9. The DNA for the CDR3 is TGTGCCAGCAGCGACGGACAGGGGGTACTGGCAGATACGCAGTATTTT. Protein sequence: CASSDGQGVLADTQYF.

This clonotype occurred many times. This chain joins TRBV5-1 and TRBJ2-1; D might be TRBD1 or TRBD2, each matching 6 bases. Germline V gene data show CDR1 as SGHRS and CDR2 as YFSETQ. With 4 bases removed from V and 15 bases from J, the gap between germline ends came to 20 bases. This CDR3 spans 13 amino acids. The CDR3 is CASSPERADRLFF. Written as DNA, the CDR3 is TGCGCCAGCAGCCCGGAGCGGGCAGACAGGCTGTTCTTC.

This clonotype occurred many times. The chain combines TRBV7-2 with TRBJ2-1; weak D call: TRBD2 (5 bases). The germline V and J ends were trimmed by 0 bases and 6 bases, with 9 bases remaining between them. Germline loops: CDR1 SGHTA, CDR2 FQGNSA. CDR3 length: 14 residues. The CDR3 sequence: CASSLAAGGNEQFF. The DNA of the CDR3 is TGTGCCAGCAGCTTAGCCGCAGGAGGCAATGAGCAGTTCTTC.

Ten or more counts support this clonotype. The chain carries TRBV20-1 and TRBJ2-7; 9 nucleotides agree with TRBD1. Germline lookup yields CDR1 DFQATT and CDR2 SNEGSKA (reference sequence). V shed 4 bases and J 4 bases; nucleotides not matched to a gene: 11. CDR3 length equals 15 residues. In DNA form, the CDR3 reads TGCAGTGCTATCGATTCGGACAGGGGTTTTTACGAGCAGTACTTC. As protein: CSAIDSDRGFYEQYF.

This clonotype was counted a single time. The chain has TRBV20-1 and TRBJ2-3; TRBD2 matches 9 bases. Germline CDR1 and CDR2: DFQATT and SNEGSKA (reference sequence). V shed 4 bases, J shed 2 bases, and the junction held 16 bases outside the gene matches. The CDR3 runs to 18 residues. The CDR3 region has the DNA TGCAGTGCTAATCGGGTTTTGAGCGGGGGGCTCTACACAGATACGCAGTATTTT. Encoded protein: CSANRVLSGGLYTDTQYF.

This clonotype came up many times. The chain recombines TRBV20-1 with TRBJ1-1; D call uncertain. The CDR3 contains 13 residues. Germline lookup yields CDR1 DFQATT and CDR2 SNEGSKA (reference sequence). Between the trimmed V and J ends, which lost 3 bases and 2 bases, there was a span of 10 bases. CDR3 sequence: CSARSLPNTEAFF. The DNA of the CDR3 is TGCAGTGCTAGGAGCCTTCCCAACACTGAAGCTTTCTTT.

This clonotype has just a few counts. The V call is TRBV12-3 or TRBV12-4, the J call TRBJ2-7, with D perhaps TRBD1 (6 bases). There are 13 residues in the CDR3. Trimming pared 6 bases from V and 2 bases from J, leaving 11 bases between. The CDR3 here is CASRKTGTYEQYF. In DNA form, the CDR3 reads TGTGCCAGCAGGAAGACAGGCACCTACGAGCAGTACTTC.

This clonotype was seen repeatedly, ten times or more. The chain combines TRBV5-1 with TRBJ2-1; D possibly uses TRBD1 or TRBD2 (5 bases each). Germline V lookup: CDR1 SGHRS, CDR2 YFSETQ. There are 14 residues in the CDR3. Trimming left V 4 bases short and J 2 bases short, with 10 bases between. The CDR3, as DNA: TGCGCCAGCAGCCCCGGGACCGCCTACAATGAGCAGTTCTTC. Translated: CASSPGTAYNEQFF.

The chain uses TRBV20-1 and TRBJ1-1; D remains ambiguous. This CDR3 has 11 amino acids. The germline V and J ends were trimmed by 6 bases and 3 bases, with 8 bases remaining between them. Germline assignment: CDR1 DFQATT and CDR2 SNEGSKA (reference sequence). Written as DNA, the CDR3 is TGCAGTGCCCACCGCGACACTGAAGCTTTCTTT. It yields the protein CSAHRDTEAFF.

This clonotype was seen only a few times. V and J are TRBV24-1 and TRBJ2-4, with 7 bases that match TRBD1. V was pared by 4 bases and J by 1 base, with 6 bases of the junction left unmatched. The CDR3 consists of 16 residues. Germline assignment: CDR1 KGHDR and CDR2 SFDVKD. DNA for the CDR3: TGTGCCACCAGTGACTCAGGGGGAAGGGCCAAAAACATTCAGTACTTC. Translating gives CATSDSGGRAKNIQYF.

This clonotype came up many times. This chain connects TRBV20-1 to TRBJ2-1, with D perhaps TRBD2 (6 bases). Germline CDR1 and CDR2: DFQATT and SNEGSKA (reference sequence). The germline V and J ends were trimmed by 7 bases and 3 bases, with 13 bases remaining between them. This CDR3 region has 13 residues. The CDR3 coding sequence is TGCAGTGTTCGGGGGTCTTACTACAATGAGCAGTTCTTC. Translated: CSVRGSYYNEQFF.